The sequence of this TCR beta chain was determined in a study of identical twins. This CDR3 comprises 14 residues. V was pared by 2 bases and J by 5 bases, with 4 bases of the junction left unmatched. Germline V gives CDR1 MNHEY, CDR2 SVGAGI. MiXCR was run by TCRdb on the 5' RACE reads, yielding one entry per CDR3 protein. This table has about 920,000 distinct CDR3 sequences, 12% appearing once. This clonotype has a handful of counts. The same sample was also studied in work on yellow fever vaccine responses in identical twins.

This TCR came from a young woman in good health. The chain joins TRBV6-5 to TRBJ2-5, with 8 bases that match TRBD2. Sequences were obtained from PBMCs. The chain's CDR3 is CASSYVGGRETQYF. DNA of the CDR3: TGTGCCAGCAGTTACGTGGGCGGGAGGGAGACCCAGTACTTC.